Included here is one TCR beta chain sequence, with context. This entry belongs to a study of blood T cell repertoires in COVID-19. Background on the study: The United States, Italy and Spain provided the acute and convalescent COVID-19 samples. The analysed material was cDNA or gDNA that came from T cells, B-cell-depleted T cells, or PBMCs.

Recruits, aged about 18 to 95 years, lived in 24 US areas. Which cohort a participant joined came from the clinical history participants gave. Measured with immunoSEQ multiplex PCR; TCRdb has only the in-frame clones, and not every one. In the table there are 200,000 to 250,000 clones, 82% of which are singletons. This receptor was obtained from a woman aged 55-70 years who had recovered from COVID-19. Sequences were obtained from PBMCs or T cells enriched from blood (not recorded which).

The CDR3 here is CASSPPLRQDFNYGYTF. The CDR3 DNA is TGTGCCAGCTCACCCCCGTTGAGACAGGATTTTAACTATGGCTACACCTTC. The chain links TRBV18 to TRBJ1-2, with D maybe TRBD1 (6 bases). Trimming took off 3 bases at V and 1 base at J, with 18 bases between the two ends. This CDR3 has 17 amino acids. In germline, CDR1 is KGHSH, CDR2 LQKENI.